The rows below give T cell receptor beta chains drawn from one sample of a study of blood T cell repertoires in COVID-19. The protocol was immunoSEQ multiplex PCR, while the TCRdb copy is restricted to in-frame clones and leaves out a portion. The table has over 200,000 clones, 75% to 95% seen once. The material sequenced was peripheral blood. These receptors were taken from a person aged 18-29 years with COVID-19, enrolled during active disease. The CDR3 runs from the conserved cysteine through the conserved F or W. Each record gives: clone size, J gene, V gene, D gene, CDR3 DNA, CDR3 protein. A D gene is named only where the DNA matches it firmly. Expanded clones are given a class, and other clones once, few, many or no size at all.

.,TRBJ2-1,TRBV9,.,TGTGCCAGCACTAATAGACTAGGATCCCACTCCTACAATGAGCAGTTCTTC,CASTNRLGSHSYNEQFF
.,TRBJ2-5,TRBV19,TRBD2,TGTGCCAGTAGCCCGGGAGGGGAAGAGACCCAGTACTTC,CASSPGGEETQYF
.,TRBJ2-7,TRBV5-6,TRBD2,TGTGCCAGCAGCTTGAGGATACGGGAGGGCCGGAACTACGAGCAGTACTTC,CASSLRIREGRNYEQYF
.,TRBJ2-7,TRBV19,TRBD2,TGTGCCAGTAGTCCACTAGCGGGTGGCCCCAACGAGCAGTACTTC,CASSPLAGGPNEQYF
.,TRBJ2-7,TRBV24-1,.,TGTGCCACCAGTGATCCCGACAGGCCCACCTACGAGCAGTACTTC,CATSDPDRPTYEQYF
.,TRBJ1-5,TRBV5-1,TRBD1,TGCGCCAGCAGCTGGGACAGGGGGCAGCCCCAGCATTTT,CASSWDRGQPQHF
.,TRBJ2-1,TRBV6-2/TRBV6-3,TRBD2,TGTGCCAGCAGTTACCCGCGGGAGACCTACAATGAGCAGTTCTTC,CASSYPRETYNEQFF
.,TRBJ2-7,TRBV2,TRBD2,TGTGCCAGCACGGCGGGGGGTAGCGGGATTTACGAGCAGTACTTC,CASTAGGSGIYEQYF
.,TRBJ1-2,TRBV4-1,TRBD1,TGCGCCAGCAGCCTAAGCCCACAGGGGGCGAAAGATGGCTACACCTTC,CASSLSPQGAKDGYTF
.,TRBJ2-7,TRBV5-6,TRBD2,TGTGCCAGCAGAACAGCGGGAGGACGGAAGCAGTACTTC,CASRTAGGRKQYF
.,TRBJ2-1,TRBV5-6,.,TGTGCCAGCAGCTTGGGCAGTTATGAGCAGTTCTTC,CASSLGSYEQFF
.,TRBJ2-1,TRBV6-1,.,TGTGCCAGCAGTGAAGCGGCCCACAATGAGCAGTTCTTC,CASSEAAHNEQFF
.,TRBJ2-7,TRBV2,TRBD2,TGTGCCAGCAGGGGACTAGCGGACGAGCAGTACTTC,CASRGLADEQYF
.,TRBJ2-3,TRBV28,TRBD1,TGTGCCAGCAGTATCGGACAGGTCCGAGATACGCAGTATTTT,CASSIGQVRDTQYF
.,TRBJ2-7,TRBV6-5,TRBD1,TGTGCCAGCAGTAGACAGGGGGACGAGCAGTACTTC,CASSRQGDEQYF
.,TRBJ1-5,TRBV28,TRBD1,TGTGCCAGCAGTTCAGGGGGGCAGCCCCAGCATTTT,CASSSGGQPQHF
.,TRBJ2-7,TRBV7-2,TRBD2,TGTGCCAGCAGCTTTAGCGGGGGCTCCTACGAGCAGTACTTC,CASSFSGGSYEQYF
.,TRBJ2-1,TRBV5-4,TRBD2,TGTGCCAGCAGCTCGGGACTAGCCGAGAGTGAGCAGTTCTTC,CASSSGLAESEQFF
.,TRBJ2-2,TRBV28,TRBD1,TGTGCCAGCAGTTGGTTGGGACAGGGAAAGATCGGGGAGCTGTTTTTT,CASSWLGQGKIGELFF
.,TRBJ1-5,TRBV9,TRBD1,TGTGCCAGCAGCAAAGGGACAGCTAATCAGCCCCAGCATTTT,CASSKGTANQPQHF
.,TRBJ1-6,TRBV6-2/TRBV6-3,.,TGTGCCAGCAGTTATGAGAATTCACCCCTCCACTTT,CASSYENSPLHF
.,TRBJ1-4,TRBV10-3,.,TGTGCCATCAGTGACCGGGCAGGGCCAACTAATGAAAAACTGTTTTTT,CAISDRAGPTNEKLFF
.,TRBJ2-5,TRBV7-9,TRBD1,TGTGCCAGCAGCCGTCCACCAACAGGGGTGGAGACCCAGTACTTC,CASSRPPTGVETQYF
.,TRBJ1-2,TRBV29-1,.,TGCAGCGTCCAGGTGGGCGACTATGGCTACACCTTC,CSVQVGDYGYTF
.,TRBJ2-7,TRBV27,.,TGTGCCAGCAGTCCACCGAGGGGGGAGCAGTACTTC,CASSPPRGEQYF
.,TRBJ2-7,TRBV6-6,.,TGTGCCAGCCGTACCGGAGGGCGCGAGCAGTACTTC,CASRTGGREQYF
.,TRBJ1-1,TRBV4-3,.,TGCGCCAGCAGCCAAGGGGGGGTAGGGGAATGGACTGAAGCTTTCTTT,CASSQGGVGEWTEAFF
.,TRBJ2-1,TRBV10-2,.,TGCGCCAGCAGTGAGCGTCGGACTAATGAGCAGTTCTTC,CASSERRTNEQFF
.,TRBJ2-5,TRBV9,TRBD2,TGTGCCAGCAGCGCCCCCCGGGTGGGGGGGACCCAAGAGACCCAGTACTTC,CASSAPRVGGTQETQYF
.,TRBJ1-5,TRBV5-1,.,TGCGCCAGCCGCGTTTCGTCTGGTCAGCCCCAGCATTTT,CASRVSSGQPQHF
once,TRBJ2-7,TRBV11-2,.,TGTGCCAGCAGCCGTTTCGGGAAGGAAGAGCAGTACTTC,CASSRFGKEEQYF
.,TRBJ1-1,TRBV4-1,.,TGCGCCAGCAGCCAAGACGGTACAGTTAACACTGAAGCTTTCTTT,CASSQDGTVNTEAFF
.,TRBJ1-5,TRBV19,.,TGTGCCAGTAGACGCGTCCCGGTGCCAGGGAACAATCAGCCCCAGCATTTT,CASRRVPVPGNNQPQHF
.,TRBJ1-3,TRBV5-1,.,TGCGCCAGCAGCTTGGGGCCGACAGGCGACTCTGGAAACACCATATATTTT,CASSLGPTGDSGNTIYF
.,TRBJ2-7,TRBV5-6,TRBD1,TGTGCCAGCAGCTTGGGGCAGGGGGCATGGGAGCAGTACTTC,CASSLGQGAWEQYF
.,TRBJ1-2,TRBV12-3/TRBV12-4,.,TGTGTGAGCAGTTCTGTGCGGGGCTCGGGCTACACCTTC,CVSSSVRGSGYTF
.,TRBJ2-2,TRBV19,.,TGTGCCAGTAGTACCTACGTGGGAGTCGATCCCGGGGAGCTGTTTTTT,CASSTYVGVDPGELFF
once,TRBJ2-5,TRBV5-4,.,TGTGCCAGCAGCTCGCGCTTTAGCGAAGAGACCCAGTACTTC,CASSSRFSEETQYF
.,TRBJ2-1,TRBV9,TRBD2,TGTGCCAGCAGCGACACTAGCGGCCAATACAATGAGCAGTTCTTC,CASSDTSGQYNEQFF
.,TRBJ2-1,TRBV5-6,.,TGTGCCAGCAGCCCAATGACTCCATCACACAATGAGCAGTTCTTC,CASSPMTPSHNEQFF
.,TRBJ1-5,TRBV6-5,.,TGTGCCAGCGGAAACAGGGATCGGTTTCAGCCCCAGCATTTT,CASGNRDRFQPQHF
few,TRBJ1-3,TRBV6-1,.,TGTGCCAGCAGTGAAGAGGAGGGCTCTGGAAACACCATATATTTT,CASSEEEGSGNTIYF
.,TRBJ2-2,TRBV28,TRBD2,TGTGCCACACGGGGGGTGACTAGTTCCGTCACCGGGGAGCTGTTTTTT,CATRGVTSSVTGELFF
.,TRBJ2-3,TRBV7-8,TRBD2,TGTGCCAGCAGTTCGACTAGCGGGGGATCAGATACGCAGTATTTT,CASSSTSGGSDTQYF
.,TRBJ1-1,TRBV5-1,.,TGCGCCAGCAGCTTAACCGTCCGAGTCTTGAACACTGAAGCTTTCTTT,CASSLTVRVLNTEAFF
.,TRBJ2-1,TRBV29-1,TRBD2,TGCAGCGTTGCGGGAGGGCCTAGAAATGAGCAGTTCTTC,CSVAGGPRNEQFF
once,TRBJ2-7,TRBV1,.,TGCACCAGCAGCCAGCCTACTAGCGGGTCCCACGAGCAGTACTTC,CTSSQPTSGSHEQYF
.,TRBJ1-2,TRBV12-3/TRBV12-4,.,TGTGCCAGCCGCGGGCCTAACTATGGCTACACCTTC,CASRGPNYGYTF
.,TRBJ2-7,TRBV28,.,TGTGCCAGCAGTTTTTTACAGGATATCTCCTACGAGCAGTACTTC,CASSFLQDISYEQYF
.,TRBJ2-3,TRBV5-1,.,TGCGCCAGCAGCCAGGAGGCCCCCACAGATACGCAGTATTTT,CASSQEAPTDTQYF
.,TRBJ2-7,TRBV29-1,TRBD2,TGCAGCGTTGGGACTAGACACTCCTACGAGCAGTACTTC,CSVGTRHSYEQYF
.,TRBJ1-5,TRBV10-3,.,TGTGCCATCAGTGGACAGGACGATCAGCCCCAGCATTTT,CAISGQDDQPQHF
.,TRBJ1-1,TRBV19,TRBD1,TGTGCCAGTATTGCCAGGGGGAGTACTGAAGCTTTCTTT,CASIARGSTEAFF
.,TRBJ1-5,TRBV11-2,TRBD1,TGTGCCAGCAGCTTTGGACCAGGGGGCCCAAATCAGCCCCAGCATTTT,CASSFGPGGPNQPQHF
.,TRBJ2-7,TRBV6-2/TRBV6-3,.,TGTGCCAGCAGCGCAGACTACGAGCAGTACTTC,CASSADYEQYF
.,TRBJ2-7,TRBV6-5,.,TGTGCCAGCAAGTCCCACACCTACGAGCAGTACTTC,CASKSHTYEQYF
.,TRBJ2-2,TRBV5-1,.,TGCGCCAGCAGCTTGAGTTATACCGGGGGCACCGGGGAGCTGTTTTTT,CASSLSYTGGTGELFF
.,TRBJ1-2,TRBV28,TRBD1,TGTGCCAGCAGCCGGACAGGGGGCACTCCTTTGGACTATGGCTACACCTTC,CASSRTGGTPLDYGYTF
.,TRBJ2-7,TRBV21-1,.,TGTGCCAGCAGCCGTCGGACTAGCGGGGGGAACTACGAGCAGTACTTC,CASSRRTSGGNYEQYF